These T cell receptor beta chains were read from a single sample in a study of cytomegalovirus exposure and HLA in healthy donors. Profiled with immunoSEQ multiplex PCR; TCRdb holds only in-frame clones, not every one. The sample yields 200,000 to 300,000 clones, roughly 88% seen once. The source material was PBMCs. These receptor sequences come from a woman under 40 in good health and CMV-seronegative. CDR3s include the opening cysteine and the closing phenylalanine or tryptophan. Each record gives: V gene, clone size, J gene, D gene, CDR3 DNA, CDR3 protein. A D gene is named only where the DNA matches it firmly. Clone size, where shown, is once, few, many, or a class for clones that have expanded.

TRBV29-1	-	TRBJ1-1	TRBD1	TGCAGCGTTCCATATGACAGGGAGACTGAAGCTTTCTTT	CSVPYDRETEAFF
TRBV5-4	-	TRBJ2-2	TRBD1	TGTGCCAGCAGTCGTTTACACAGGGGTAGTGGCACCGGGGAGCTGTTTTTT	CASSRLHRGSGTGELFF
TRBV14	-	TRBJ2-1	-	TGTGCCAGCAGCCAACTCCCTGGGGACTTTGACCGGGACGCCCAAGACAATGAGCAGTTCTTC	CASSQLPGDFDRDAQDNEQFF
TRBV7-7	-	TRBJ2-2	TRBD2	TGTGCCAGCAGCTCCTCAGCGGGGCTGGGGGGGGAGCTGTTTTTT	CASSSSAGLGGELFF
TRBV28	-	TRBJ2-2	-	TGTGCCAGCAGTATCAGGGGCGCGAACACCGGGGAGCTGTTTTTT	CASSIRGANTGELFF
TRBV27	-	TRBJ2-1	TRBD2	TGTGCCAGCAGCCCGGGACTAGGTCACAATGAGCAGTTCTTC	CASSPGLGHNEQFF
TRBV6-5	few	TRBJ2-7	-	TGTGCCAGCAGTTCCACTACCGCCGAGCAGTACTTC	CASSSTTAEQYF
TRBV4-3	-	TRBJ2-5	-	TGCGCCAGCAGTCGAAACCGGGGATTTGGGGAGACCCAGTACTTC	CASSRNRGFGETQYF
TRBV5-4	-	TRBJ2-7	-	TGTGCCAGCAGCTTGGCTAGTTCATCCTACGAGCAGTACTTC	CASSLASSSYEQYF
TRBV5-1	-	TRBJ2-4	-	TGCGCCAGCAGCTTGGGGTTTGGTAGAATCCTAGCCAAAAACATTCAGTACTTC	CASSLGFGRILAKNIQYF
TRBV15	-	TRBJ1-2	-	TGTGCCACCAGCAGAGATGCGCCGGGGCAGGGAGGGGGCTACACCTTC	CATSRDAPGQGGGYTF
TRBV28	-	TRBJ2-7	-	TGTGCCAGCAGTTGGACAGACCCCTCCTACGAGCAGTACTTC	CASSWTDPSYEQYF
TRBV4-1	few	TRBJ1-2	-	TGCGCCAGCAGCCAAGCGGAGCTTAACTATGGCTACACCTTC	CASSQAELNYGYTF
TRBV27	-	TRBJ2-1	-	TGTGCCAGCAGGACGCCGACTCTCGACAATGAGCAGTTCTTC	CASRTPTLDNEQFF
TRBV13	-	TRBJ2-3	TRBD2	TGTGCCAGCAGCCAAGCCCTAGTTGGAGCGGGAGGCCTAGTGAATACGCAGTATTTT	CASSQALVGAGGLVNTQYF
TRBV13	-	TRBJ2-3	-	TGTGCCAGCAGCTTAGGCGGAATTACAGATACGCAGTATTTT	CASSLGGITDTQYF